The sequence of this TCR beta chain was determined in a study of blood T cell repertoires in COVID-19. Study-level information: Material from acute and convalescent COVID-19 was sourced from the United States, Italy and Spain. T cells, B-cell-depleted T cells, or PBMCs provided the cDNA or gDNA that served as material.

In the original workflow: Estimation of nucleated cell counts relied on the amplification of reference gene primers. The protocol was immunoSEQ multiplex PCR, while the TCRdb copy is restricted to in-frame clones and leaves out a portion. D and trimming come from the DNA, and the V and J calls and clone size come from that table. The sample contains about 32,000 clones, 90% of which appear only once. Germline V gene data show CDR1 as MDHEN and CDR2 as SYDVKM. Trimming pared 2 bases from V and 3 bases from J, leaving 5 bases between. The CDR3 is made up of 12 amino acids. Sequenced input: peripheral blood. The genes are TRBV28 and TRBJ2-7; D remains unclear. The receptor was isolated from a man between 65 and 79 years old with active or convalescent COVID-19. The CDR3: CASSLTSYEQYF. CDR3 in DNA: TGTGCCAGCAGTTTAACCAGCTACGAGCAGTACTTC.